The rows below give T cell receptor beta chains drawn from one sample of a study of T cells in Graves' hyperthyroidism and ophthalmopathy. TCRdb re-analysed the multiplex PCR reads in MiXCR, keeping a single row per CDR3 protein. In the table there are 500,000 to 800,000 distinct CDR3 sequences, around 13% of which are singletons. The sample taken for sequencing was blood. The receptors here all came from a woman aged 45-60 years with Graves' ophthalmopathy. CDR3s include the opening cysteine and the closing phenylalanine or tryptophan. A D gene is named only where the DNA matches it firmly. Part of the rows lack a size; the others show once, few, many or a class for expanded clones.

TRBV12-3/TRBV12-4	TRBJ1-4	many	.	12	CASSFSREKLFF	TGTGCCAGCAGTTTTTCTCGCGAAAAACTGTTTTTT
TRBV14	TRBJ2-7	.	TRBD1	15	CASSLLLQGANEQYF	TGTGCCAGCAGCCTTCTCTTACAGGGGGCTAACGAGCAGTACTTC
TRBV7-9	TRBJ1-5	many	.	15	CASSLSGQGIQPQHF	TGTGCCAGCAGCTTATCGGGTCAGGGGATTCAGCCCCAGCATTTT
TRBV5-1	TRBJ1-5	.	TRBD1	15	CASRPETGDNQPQHF	TGCGCCAGCAGGCCTGAGACAGGGGACAATCAGCCCCAGCATTTT
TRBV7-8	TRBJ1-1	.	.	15	CASSHSTGRNTEAFF	TGCGCCAGCAGCCACTCGACAGGAAGGAACACTGAAGCTTTCTTT
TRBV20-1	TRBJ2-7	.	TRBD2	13	CSATGTSSGEQYF	TGCAGTGCCACCGGGACTAGCTCGGGGGAGCAGTACTTC
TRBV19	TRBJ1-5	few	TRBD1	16	CATTDRGTTSNQPQHF	TGTGCCACTACCGACAGGGGAACAACTAGCAATCAGCCCCAGCATTTT
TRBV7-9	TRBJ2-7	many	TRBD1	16	CASSLTGPVLHHEQYF	TGTGCCAGCAGCTTGACAGGGCCAGTGCTACACCACGAGCAGTACTTC
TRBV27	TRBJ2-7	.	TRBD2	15	CASTGGRPDLGEQYF	TGTGCCAGTACGGGCGGGAGGCCGGATTTGGGAGAGCAGTACTTC
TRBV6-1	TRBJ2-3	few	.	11	CASSERDTQYF	TGTGCCAGCAGTGAGAGGGATACGCAGTATTTT
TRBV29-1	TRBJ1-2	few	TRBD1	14	CSVETGGPFYGYTF	TGCAGCGTTGAGACAGGGGGTCCATTCTATGGCTACACCTTC
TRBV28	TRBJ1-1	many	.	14	CASSIRVENTEAFF	TGTGCCAGCAGCATCAGGGTGGAGAACACTGAAGCTTTCTTT
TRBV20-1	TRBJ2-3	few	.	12	CSATDYSDTQYF	TGCAGTGCTACGGACTATTCAGATACGCAGTATTTT
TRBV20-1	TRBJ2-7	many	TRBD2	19	CSARDYGGRTTRGDYEQYF	TGCAGTGCTAGAGATTATGGCGGGAGGACGACTAGAGGGGACTACGAGCAGTACTTC
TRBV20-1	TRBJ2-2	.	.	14	CSAKGQGVAGELFF	TGCAGTGCTAAGGGGCAGGGCGTCGCCGGGGAGCTGTTTTTT
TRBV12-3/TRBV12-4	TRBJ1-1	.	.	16	CASSSDLGALNTEAFF	TGTGCCAGCAGTTCGGATTTGGGGGCCCTGAACACTGAAGCTTTCTTT
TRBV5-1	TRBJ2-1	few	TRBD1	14	CASRTGTGIGEQFF	TGCGCCAGCAGGACCGGGACAGGGATAGGTGAGCAGTTCTTC
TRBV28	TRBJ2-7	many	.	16	CASSSPGHPISYEQYF	TGTGCCAGCAGTTCACCGGGACATCCAATATCCTACGAGCAGTACTTC
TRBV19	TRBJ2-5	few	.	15	CASSIQAHTQETQYF	TGTGCCAGTAGTATTCAGGCCCACACACAAGAGACCCAGTACTTC
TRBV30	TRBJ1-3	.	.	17	CAWSALRTRLSGNTIYF	TGTGCCTGGAGTGCCTTAAGAACCCGACTCTCTGGAAACACCATATATTTT
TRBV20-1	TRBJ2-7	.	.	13	CSARPGNEYEQYF	TGCAGTGCCAGGCCAGGCAATGAGTACGAGCAGTACTTC
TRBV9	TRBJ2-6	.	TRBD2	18	CASSGKTSGTSGANVLTF	TGTGCCAGCAGCGGGAAGACTAGCGGGACTTCTGGGGCCAACGTCCTGACTTTC